One sample yielded the 4 T cell receptor beta chains listed below, sequenced in a study of Graves' ophthalmopathy and Graves' hyperthyroidism. Amplification of TCR beta CDR3 regions used RNA transcripts. An opening RT-PCR round employed HTBI primers and preceded a second-round multiplex PCR. TCRdb ran MiXCR on the multiplex PCR reads and lists one entry per CDR3 protein. The table has approximately 700,000 distinct CDR3 sequences, around 40% seen once. The sample comprised peripheral blood. These TCRs come from an adult man with Graves' ophthalmopathy.

The chain uses TRBV25-1 and TRBJ1-5, with 8 bases that match TRBD1. V lost 4 bases to trimming and J lost 8 bases; unmatched junction nucleotides: 7. The germline V gene has CDR1 MGHDK and CDR2 SYGVNS. This CDR3 is 14 amino acids long. CDR3 protein: CASSGSTGVEPQHF. For the CDR3, the DNA is TGTGCCAGCAGTGGATCGACAGGGGTTGAGCCCCAGCATTTT.

This clonotype came up many times. The chain links TRBV2 to TRBJ2-5; TRBD2 aligns across 9 bases. The CDR3 loop spans 15 amino acids. J gave up 3 bases and V 6 bases, and 8 bases lay outside the gene matches. Germline V gene data show CDR1 as SNHLY and CDR2 as FYNNEI. CDR3 coding DNA: TGTGCCAGCAGGGATGGGACTAGCTACGAAGAGACCCAGTACTTC. As protein: CASRDGTSYEETQYF.

In regard to this clonotype: A read error is possible here, since a much larger clone lies one base away. Since the CDR3 does not end with the conserved phenylalanine or tryptophan, this likely comes from a read error. V usage is TRBV11-2 and J usage is TRBJ1-1; tentatively, D is TRBD1 (6 bases). V lost 6 bases, J lost 7 bases, and 18 bases lay in between. The CDR3 runs 14 residues. Germline V CDR1 and CDR2: SGHAT, FQNNGV. In DNA, the CDR3 is TGTGCCAGCAGGAGGTATGGGGGGCAGGTTGAAGCTTTCCTT. The encoded protein is CASRRYGGQVEAFL.

V usage is TRBV10-3 and J usage is TRBJ2-2, with 12 bases identical to TRBD1. CDR3 size: 15 residues. Germline values: CDR1 ENHRY, CDR2 SYGVKD. After removal of 9 bases from V and 7 bases from J, the junction contained 9 bases not matched to a gene. CDR3 nucleotides: TGTGCCATTGCCCCGGGACAGGGGGCTGGCGGGGAGCTGTTTTTT. Amino acids: CAIAPGQGAGGELFF.